Presented here are 5 T cell receptor beta chains from one specimen sequenced in a study of immune heterogeneity within non-small cell lung tumors. Template material for each sample was 550 to 650 ng of bulk tumor genomic DNA. Several biopsies per primary tumor, spaced far apart, were taken during surgery. Each patient presented with untreated, newly diagnosed non-small cell lung cancer and received curative surgery. The authors amplified TCR beta CDR3 by multiplex PCR with 32 V and 13 J primers. From the multiplex PCR reads, TCRdb called clonotypes with MiXCR, one entry per CDR3 protein. Of fewer than 12,000 distinct CDR3 sequences listed, roughly a quarter are singletons. Sequencing input: lung tumor tissue. The source of these receptors is a man aged 45-65 years with non-small cell lung cancer.

There are a few counts of this clonotype. This chain uses TRBV2 with TRBJ2-1, with D possibly TRBD2 on 5 matching bases. The germline V gene encodes CDR1 SNHLY and CDR2 FYNNEI. This CDR3 is 12 amino acids long. The V end lost 6 bases, the J end lost 8 bases, and 11 bases lay between the germline ends. CDR3 coding DNA: TGTGCCAGCAGGGTCGGGGTCGATGAGCAGTTCTTC. It encodes CASRVGVDEQFF.

Comment on this clonotype: At one end the junction does not follow the germline gene, possibly because of a read error. The chain employs TRBV5-1 and TRBJ1-5; D is undetermined. This CDR3 has 15 residues. In germline, CDR1 is SGHRS, CDR2 YFSETQ. The DNA for the CDR3 is TGCGCCAGCAGCTTGCGAGGCGGCGGCAATCAGCCCCATCATTTT. Translating gives CASSLRGGGNQPHHF.

A remark on this clonotype: With a much larger clone just one base away, this may be a read error. V gene TRBV6-1 combines with J gene TRBJ2-1; TRBD1 agrees at 9 bases. Germline CDR1 MNHNS, CDR2 SASEGT. The CDR3 covers 15 residues. This CDR3 reads CVSIPDRGYRNEQFF. CDR3 nucleotide sequence: TGTGTCAGCATTCCCGACAGGGGGTATCGAAATGAGCAGTTCTTC.

The chain has TRBV7-3 and TRBJ2-2, with 11 bases lining up with TRBD1. Looked up from germline, CDR1 is SGHTA and CDR2 is FQGTGA. The CDR3 spans 16 residues. Trimming at V came to 5 bases and at J to 5 bases, leaving 7 bases not matched to a gene. The CDR3 reads CASSAIGQGATGELFF. CDR3 nucleotide sequence: TGTGCCAGCAGCGCTATCGGACAGGGGGCTACCGGGGAGCTGTTTTTT.

The chain joins TRBV15 to TRBJ1-1; D unresolved. Deletions cut 4 bases from V and 4 bases from J, with 16 bases between. The germline V gene encodes CDR1 LNHNV and CDR2 YYDKDF (reference sequence). The CDR3 consists of 15 residues. CDR3 sequence reads: CATSIAEGVSTEAFF. The DNA for the CDR3 is TGTGCCACCAGCATAGCAGAGGGCGTGAGCACTGAAGCTTTCTTT.